Given below is one T cell receptor beta chain in context. Its antigen remains unidentified. Base qualities are not recorded, but no much larger clone differs from it by a single base. The CDR3 regions of human TCRbeta chains were subjected to immunosequencing. The authors processed their data as follows. TCRs in the repertoires were matched against a reference library of SARS-CoV-2-specific TCRs that had been generated with the MIRA antigen-specificity platform. Breadth meant the fraction of unique TCRs that were SARS-CoV-2-associated, whereas depth meant the fraction of total T cells that were SARS-CoV-2-associated. Using the MIRA data, each spike-specific TCR was assigned both to the spike region to which the TCR was reactive and to a CD4 or CD8 class. Log10-transformed breadth and depth values were compared by one-way ANOVA with Sidak's multiple comparisons tests. TCRdb limited this immuneACCESS table to in-frame rearrangements with V and J called. A share of clones is missing; checked studies link under half to unresolved V genes, and the rest is unexplained. V and J calls and clone size are as listed in that table; D and trimming were resolved from the DNA. Across this sample there are about 150,000 clones, with 80% to 95% seen only once. The ten largest clones take up about 3.3% of the sample.

The data belong to a study of T cell responses to AZD1222 COVID-19 vaccine (dated by TCRdb to 2020 to 2023). About the full investigation: TCR sequencing covered 233 trial participants: some 210 given two doses of AZD1222 and 26 given two doses of MenACWY control vaccine. Trial participants were enrolled by age into subgroups of 18-55, 56-69 and 70-plus years, and around 140, 26 and 57 TCR-sequenced participants, respectively, were included in these subgroups. The study at large found these results: After two AZD1222 doses, spike-specific TCR breadth and depth were significantly higher than at day 0 and than in MenACWY recipients. Most participants were white British and females outnumbered males, and the authors suggested that clonal diversity may have been underestimated. Conclusions about previously exposed vaccinees are limited because only a handful of AZD1222 recipients were SARS-CoV-2 seropositive at baseline. The 56-69-year group was small, and its depth increase did not reach significance, likely because of low power. Reportedly, close to half of the unique spike-specific TCRs recognized epitopes lying outside the regions that are mutated in the B.1.351 and B.1.1.7 variants. Because no samples from the day 14 peak response were available, repertoires could be characterized only after the peak T cell response. Vaccine-associated CD4 TCRs spanned the whole spike protein, with dominant responses in regions 160-218 and 743-854.

The sample's time point label, in plain terms: about 28 days (+/-7) after the second vaccine dose. AZD1222 recipients whose second dose came at about 4 weeks and those whose second dose came at about 12 weeks were combined into one group, since spike-specific TCR depth and breadth did not differ between the two schedules. Vaccinee samples came from UK trials COV001 and COV002, including a single-blind randomized controlled phase 2/3 trial of AZD1222 (ChAdOx1 nCoV-19) in healthy adults. For TCRbeta chain sequencing, PBMC samples from trial participants were taken at day 0 and at day 28 after the second dose. Its CDR3 holds 15 amino acids, cysteine through phenylalanine. The retained sequence is limited to the CDR3, 45 bases, with the frame set at the first base. Per the germline V gene, SGHRS is the CDR1 and YFSETQ is the CDR2. Between the V and J ends, shortened by 0 bases and 2 bases respectively, the junction contains 10 bases.

The rearranged segments are TRBV5-1 and TRBJ2-3, and TRBD2 may be the D gene, going by 6 matching bases. This sequence was found in an adult who received the AZD1222 COVID-19 vaccine. The sequencing used peripheral blood, collected 28 days after the second AZD1222 dose. For the CDR3, the sequence is CASSLEASVTDTQYF. DNA sequence: TGCGCCAGCAGCTTGGAGGCTAGCGTCACAGATACGCAGTATTTT.